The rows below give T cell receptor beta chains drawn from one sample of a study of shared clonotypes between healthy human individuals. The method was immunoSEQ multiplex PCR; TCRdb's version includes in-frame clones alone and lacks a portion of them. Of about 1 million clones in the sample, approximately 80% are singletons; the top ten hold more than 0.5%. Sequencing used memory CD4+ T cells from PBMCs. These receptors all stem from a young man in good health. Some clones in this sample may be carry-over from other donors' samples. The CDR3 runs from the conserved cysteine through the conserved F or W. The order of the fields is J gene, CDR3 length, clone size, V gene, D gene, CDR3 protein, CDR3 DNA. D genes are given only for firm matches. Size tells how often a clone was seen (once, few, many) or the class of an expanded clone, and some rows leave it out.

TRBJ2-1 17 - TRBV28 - CASSLWTQGSDTDEQFF TGTGCCAGCAGTTTATGGACACAGGGAAGTGATACTGATGAGCAGTTCTTC
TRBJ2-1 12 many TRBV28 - CASRGPLVYQFF TGTGCCAGCAGAGGACCTCTAGTATACCAGTTCTTC
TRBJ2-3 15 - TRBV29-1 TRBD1 CSVSRLQGEADTQYF TGCAGCGTCTCTCGCTTACAGGGGGAGGCAGATACGCAGTATTTT
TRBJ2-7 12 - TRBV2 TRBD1 CASRDRDPEQYF TGTGCCAGCAGGGACAGGGACCCCGAGCAGTACTTC
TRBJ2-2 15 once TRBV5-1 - CASSSDRANTGELFF TGCGCCAGCAGCTCCGACCGCGCGAACACCGGGGAGCTGTTTTTT
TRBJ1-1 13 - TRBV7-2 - CASSLSGTPEAFF TGTGCCAGCAGCTTATCCGGGACACCTGAAGCTTTCTTT
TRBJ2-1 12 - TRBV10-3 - CAISAPYGEQFF TGTGCCATCAGTGCCCCGTATGGTGAGCAGTTCTTC
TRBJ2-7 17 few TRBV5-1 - CASSPDSYRDNTYEQYF TGCGCCAGCAGCCCGGACAGTTACCGGGACAACACCTACGAGCAGTACTTC
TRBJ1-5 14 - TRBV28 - CASSWVIGNQPQHF TGTGCCAGCAGTTGGGTGATAGGCAATCAGCCCCAGCATTTT
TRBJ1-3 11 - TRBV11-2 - CASSLQRTIYF TGTGCCAGCAGCTTGCAGCGGACCATATATTTT
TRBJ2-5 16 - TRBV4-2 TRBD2 CASSQVQREVWETQYF TGTGCCAGCAGCCAAGTTCAGCGGGAGGTGTGGGAGACCCAGTACTTC
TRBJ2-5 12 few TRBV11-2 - CASSSVGETQYF TGTGCCAGCAGCTCGGTGGGGGAGACCCAGTACTTC
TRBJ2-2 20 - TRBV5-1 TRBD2 CASSLVGMGTSGVNTGELFF TGCGCCAGCAGCCTGGTTGGGATGGGGACTAGCGGGGTGAACACCGGGGAGCTGTTTTTT
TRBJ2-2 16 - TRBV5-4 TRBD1 CASRSGQGRNTGELFF TGTGCCAGCAGATCGGGACAGGGTAGGAACACCGGGGAGCTGTTTTTT
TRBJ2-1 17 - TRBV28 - CASILRSPGKGNNEQFF TGTGCCAGCATCCTAAGGTCCCCGGGGAAAGGGAACAATGAGCAGTTCTTC
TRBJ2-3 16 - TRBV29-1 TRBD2 CSVAGLAGGLTDTQYF TGCAGCGTCGCCGGACTAGCGGGAGGCCTCACAGATACGCAGTATTTT
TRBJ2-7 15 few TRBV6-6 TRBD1 CASSDPGQGVNEQYF TGTGCCAGCAGTGACCCGGGACAGGGTGTTAACGAGCAGTACTTC
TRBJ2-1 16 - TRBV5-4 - CASSLAGTSSYNEQFF TGTGCCAGCAGCTTGGCAGGGACGAGCTCCTACAATGAGCAGTTCTTC
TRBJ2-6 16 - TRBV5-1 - CASSSQGLSGANVLTF TGCGCCAGCAGCTCTCAGGGCCTCTCTGGGGCCAACGTCCTGACTTTC
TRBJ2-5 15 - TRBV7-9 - CASSHAIWTQETQYF TGTGCCAGCAGCCACGCCATTTGGACCCAAGAGACCCAGTACTTC
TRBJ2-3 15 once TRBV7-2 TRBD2 CASSLVAGGSDTQYF TGTGCCAGCAGCTTAGTGGCGGGAGGGTCTGATACGCAGTATTTT
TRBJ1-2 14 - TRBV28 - CASSPQGVLGGYTF TGTGCCAGCAGTCCCCAAGGCGTTCTGGGGGGCTACACCTTC
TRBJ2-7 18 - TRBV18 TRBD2 CASTSASGSRPGGYEQYF TGTGCCAGTACCTCGGCTAGCGGGAGTCGACCGGGGGGCTACGAGCAGTACTTC
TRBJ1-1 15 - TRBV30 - CAWSPTFYKNTEAFF TGTGCCTGGAGTCCGACTTTTTATAAGAACACTGAAGCTTTCTTT
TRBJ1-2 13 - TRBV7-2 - CASSQDSRAEYTF TGTGCCAGCAGCCAAGACTCCCGGGCAGAGTACACCTTC
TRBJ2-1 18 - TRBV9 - CASSVGPGADPSYNEQFF TGTGCCAGCAGCGTAGGGCCCGGCGCGGACCCCTCCTACAATGAGCAGTTCTTC
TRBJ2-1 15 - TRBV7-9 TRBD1 CASSPPGQGKNEQFF TGTGCCAGCAGCCCCCCCGGACAGGGTAAAAATGAGCAGTTCTTC
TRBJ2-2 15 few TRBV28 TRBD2 CASSLGTSGTGELFF TGTGCCAGCAGTTTAGGAACTAGCGGGACCGGGGAGCTGTTTTTT
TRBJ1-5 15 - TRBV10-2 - CASSESGGINQPQHF TGCGCCAGCAGTGAGTCGGGGGGCATCAATCAGCCCCAGCATTTT
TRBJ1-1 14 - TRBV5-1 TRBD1 CASSLQGAYTEAFF TGCGCCAGCAGCTTACAGGGGGCCTATACTGAAGCTTTCTTT
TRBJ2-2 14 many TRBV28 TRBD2 CATAGTRDTGELFF TGTGCCACCGCCGGGACTAGGGACACCGGGGAGCTGTTTTTT
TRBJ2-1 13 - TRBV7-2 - CASSPNRYNEQFF TGTGCCAGCAGCCCAAACCGGTACAATGAGCAGTTCTTC
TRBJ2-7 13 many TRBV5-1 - CASTVQGRSEQYF TGCGCCAGCACCGTTCAGGGGAGGTCCGAGCAGTACTTC
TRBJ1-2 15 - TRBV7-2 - CASSLEGGAGYGYTF TGTGCCAGCAGCTTAGAGGGGGGCGCGGGCTATGGCTACACCTTC
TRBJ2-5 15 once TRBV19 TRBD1 CASSRRDRGQETQYF TGTGCCAGTAGTCGGCGGGACAGGGGCCAAGAGACCCAGTACTTC
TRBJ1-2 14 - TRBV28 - CASRVGEAPYGYTF TGTGCCAGCAGGGTAGGGGAGGCCCCCTATGGCTACACCTTC
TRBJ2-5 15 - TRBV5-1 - CASSLNRGGEETQYF TGCGCCAGCAGCTTGAACAGGGGAGGGGAAGAGACCCAGTACTTC
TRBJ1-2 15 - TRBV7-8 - CASSLVNGPNYGYTF TGTGCCAGCAGCTTAGTCAACGGTCCTAACTATGGCTACACCTTC
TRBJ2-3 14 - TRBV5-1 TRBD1 CASSSGQSTDTQYF TGCGCCAGCAGCTCGGGACAGAGCACAGATACGCAGTATTTT
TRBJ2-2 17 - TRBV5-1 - CASSLLVVGRVSGELFF TGCGCCAGCAGCTTGCTGGTGGTCGGGAGAGTCTCCGGGGAGCTGTTTTTT
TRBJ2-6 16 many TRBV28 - CASTGIGGSGANVLTF TGTGCCAGCACAGGAATAGGGGGCTCTGGGGCCAACGTCCTGACTTTC
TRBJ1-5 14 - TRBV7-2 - CASSRDSRGQPQHF TGTGCCAGCAGCCGAGACAGTCGTGGGCAGCCCCAGCATTTT
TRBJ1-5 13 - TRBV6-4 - CASSETLGSSQHF TGTGCCAGCAGTGAGACCCTAGGTTCGTCCCAGCATTTT
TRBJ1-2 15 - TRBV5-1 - CASSLEGDINYGYTF TGCGCCAGCAGCTTGGAGGGAGACATTAACTATGGCTACACCTTC
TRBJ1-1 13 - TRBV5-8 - CASSLEGGTEAFF TGTGCCAGCAGCTTGGAGGGGGGCACTGAAGCTTTCTTT
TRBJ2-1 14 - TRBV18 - CASSPELGSDEQFF TGTGCCAGCTCACCTGAATTAGGGTCGGATGAGCAGTTCTTC
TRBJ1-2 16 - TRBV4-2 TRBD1 CASSAGDRDSNYGYTF TGTGCCAGCAGCGCGGGCGACCGGGACAGTAACTATGGCTACACCTTC
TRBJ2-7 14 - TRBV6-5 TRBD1 CASSYGTGGYEQYF TGTGCCAGCAGTTACGGGACAGGGGGCTACGAGCAGTACTTC
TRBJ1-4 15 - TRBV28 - CASSILTGGKEKLFF TGTGCCAGCAGTATCCTGACAGGAGGAAAGGAAAAACTGTTTTTT
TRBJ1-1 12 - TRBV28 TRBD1 CASRLGTGEAFF TGTGCCAGCAGATTGGGGACAGGAGAAGCTTTCTTT
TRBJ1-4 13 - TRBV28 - CASSFSTNEKLFF TGTGCCAGCAGTTTTTCAACTAATGAAAAACTGTTTTTT
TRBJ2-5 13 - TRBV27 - CASSSTRRETQYF TGTGCCAGCAGTTCGACTAGGAGGGAGACCCAGTACTTC
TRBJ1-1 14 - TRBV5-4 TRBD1 CASRYHRGNTEAFF TGTGCCAGCAGGTACCACAGGGGGAACACTGAAGCTTTCTTT
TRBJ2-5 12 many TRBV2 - CASQGVGETQYF TGTGCCAGCCAAGGAGTAGGTGAGACCCAGTACTTC
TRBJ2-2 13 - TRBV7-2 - CASSFSNTGELFF TGTGCCAGCAGCTTTTCAAACACCGGGGAGCTGTTTTTT
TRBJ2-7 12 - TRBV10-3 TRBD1 CAITEDRAEQYF TGTGCCATCACTGAGGACAGGGCCGAGCAGTACTTC
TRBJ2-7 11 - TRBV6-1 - CASGGAGQQYF TGTGCCAGCGGGGGGGCGGGGCAGCAGTACTTC